This T cell receptor beta chain stems from a study of shared clonotypes between healthy human individuals. Profiled with immunoSEQ multiplex PCR; TCRdb holds only in-frame clones, not every one. The table has millions of clones, 90% to 95% seen once. The sequencing sample was made of naive CD4+ T cells sorted from blood. Subset in this sample: CD45RA+ positively selected. This clonotype originated in a man in his late teens or twenties in good health.

This CDR3 reads CASSLAPGTVNSPLHF. In DNA, the CDR3 is TGTGCCAGCAGCTTAGCGCCTGGGACAGTAAATTCACCCCTCCACTTT. V gene TRBV7-8 combines with J gene TRBJ1-6, with 7 nucleotides matching TRBD1. CDR1 SGHVS and CDR2 FQNEAQ come from the germline V gene. The trim removed 0 bases at V and 7 bases at J, leaving 6 bases unmatched. This CDR3 has 16 residues.